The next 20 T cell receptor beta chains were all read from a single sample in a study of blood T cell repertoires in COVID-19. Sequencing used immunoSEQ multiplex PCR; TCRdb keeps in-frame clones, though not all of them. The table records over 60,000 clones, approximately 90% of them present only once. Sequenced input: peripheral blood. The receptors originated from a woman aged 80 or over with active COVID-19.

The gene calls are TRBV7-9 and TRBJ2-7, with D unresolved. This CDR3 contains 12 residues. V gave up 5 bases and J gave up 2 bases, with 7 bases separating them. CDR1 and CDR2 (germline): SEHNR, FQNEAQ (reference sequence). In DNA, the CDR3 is TGTGCCAGCAGCCCCCCTCCCTACGAGCAGTACTTC. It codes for CASSPPPYEQYF.

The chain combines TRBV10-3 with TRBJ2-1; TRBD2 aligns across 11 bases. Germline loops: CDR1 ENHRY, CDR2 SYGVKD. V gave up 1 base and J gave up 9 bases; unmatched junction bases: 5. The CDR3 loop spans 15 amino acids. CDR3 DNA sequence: TGTGCCATCAGTGAGTTTAGCGGGAGGGGAGGTGAGCAGTTCTTC. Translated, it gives CAISEFSGRGGEQFF.

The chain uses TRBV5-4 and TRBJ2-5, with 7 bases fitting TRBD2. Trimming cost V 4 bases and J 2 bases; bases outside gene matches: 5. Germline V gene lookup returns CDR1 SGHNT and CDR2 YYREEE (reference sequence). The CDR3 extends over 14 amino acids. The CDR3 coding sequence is TGTGCCAGCAGCGGGGGGGGGAGACAAGAGACCCAGTACTTC. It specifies CASSGGGRQETQYF.

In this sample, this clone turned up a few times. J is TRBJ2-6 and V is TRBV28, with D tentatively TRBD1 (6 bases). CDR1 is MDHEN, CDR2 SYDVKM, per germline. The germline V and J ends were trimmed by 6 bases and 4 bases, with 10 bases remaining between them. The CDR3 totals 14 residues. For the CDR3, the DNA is TGTGCCAGCAGCTACAGGGTCGGGGCCAACGTCCTGACTTTC. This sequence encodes CASSYRVGANVLTF.

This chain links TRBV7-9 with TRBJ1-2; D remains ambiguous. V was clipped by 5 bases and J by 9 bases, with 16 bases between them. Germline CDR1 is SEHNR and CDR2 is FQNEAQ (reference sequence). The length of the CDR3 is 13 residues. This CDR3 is CASSPGEGPRYTF. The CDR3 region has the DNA TGTGCCAGCAGCCCCGGGGAAGGCCCCCGCTACACCTTC.

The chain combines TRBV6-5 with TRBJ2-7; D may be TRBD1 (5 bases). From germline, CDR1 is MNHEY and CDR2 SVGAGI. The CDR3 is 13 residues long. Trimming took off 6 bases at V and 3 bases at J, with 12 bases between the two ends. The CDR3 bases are TGTGCCAGCAGACGAGAGGACAACTACGAGCAGTACTTC. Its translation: CASRREDNYEQYF.

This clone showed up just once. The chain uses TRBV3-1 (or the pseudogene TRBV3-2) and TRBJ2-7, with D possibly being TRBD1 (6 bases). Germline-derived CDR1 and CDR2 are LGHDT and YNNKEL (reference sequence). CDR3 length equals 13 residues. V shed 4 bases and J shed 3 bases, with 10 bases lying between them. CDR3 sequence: CASSLGQYYEQYF. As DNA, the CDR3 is TGTGCCAGCAGCCTTGGACAGTACTACGAGCAGTACTTC.

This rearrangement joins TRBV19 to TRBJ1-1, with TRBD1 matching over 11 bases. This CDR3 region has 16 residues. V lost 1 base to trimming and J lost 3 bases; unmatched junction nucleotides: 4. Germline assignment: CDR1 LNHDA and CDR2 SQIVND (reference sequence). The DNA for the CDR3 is TGTGCCAGTAGTATAGCCCAGGACAGGGGGCACACTGAAGCTTTCTTT. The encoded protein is CASSIAQDRGHTEAFF.

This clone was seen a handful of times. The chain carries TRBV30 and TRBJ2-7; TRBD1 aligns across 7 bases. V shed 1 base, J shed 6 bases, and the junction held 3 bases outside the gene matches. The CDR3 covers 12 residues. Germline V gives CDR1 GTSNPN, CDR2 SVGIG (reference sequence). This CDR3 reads CAWSGQGGEQYF. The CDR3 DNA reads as TGTGCCTGGAGTGGACAGGGCGGCGAGCAGTACTTC.

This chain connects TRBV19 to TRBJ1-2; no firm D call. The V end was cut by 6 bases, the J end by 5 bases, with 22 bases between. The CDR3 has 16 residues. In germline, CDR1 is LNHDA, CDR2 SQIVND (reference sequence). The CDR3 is CASRPSGMAGPYGYTF. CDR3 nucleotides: TGTGCCAGTAGGCCCTCCGGGATGGCAGGACCATATGGCTACACCTTC.

Here the CDR3 DNA reads TGTGCCAGCAGTACAGGGGACAGCACAGATACGCAGTATTTT. Amino acids: CASSTGDSTDTQYF. The chain is built from TRBV6-5 and TRBJ2-3, with TRBD1 matching over 7 bases. Per germline, CDR1 MNHEY and CDR2 SVGAGI. This CDR3 has 14 amino acids. With 5 bases clipped from V and 0 bases from J, the junction kept 2 bases outside the gene matches.

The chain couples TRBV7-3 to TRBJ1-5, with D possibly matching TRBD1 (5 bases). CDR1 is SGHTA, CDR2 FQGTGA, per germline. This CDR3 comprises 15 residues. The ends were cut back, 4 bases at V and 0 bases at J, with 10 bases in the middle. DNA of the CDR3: TGTGCCAGCAGCTCGGAGGGGTTTAGCAATCAGCCCCAGCATTTT. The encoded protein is CASSSEGFSNQPQHF.

The CDR3 coding sequence is TGTGCCAGCAGCTTAGGACCGGGGGGGAGGGAGCTGTTTTTT. Amino acid sequence: CASSLGPGGRELFF. The chain carries TRBV11-2 and TRBJ2-2; 8 bases fit TRBD2. CDR1 is SGHAT, CDR2 FQNNGV, per germline. The trim removed 1 base at V and 9 bases at J, leaving 4 bases unmatched. This CDR3 is 14 amino acids long.

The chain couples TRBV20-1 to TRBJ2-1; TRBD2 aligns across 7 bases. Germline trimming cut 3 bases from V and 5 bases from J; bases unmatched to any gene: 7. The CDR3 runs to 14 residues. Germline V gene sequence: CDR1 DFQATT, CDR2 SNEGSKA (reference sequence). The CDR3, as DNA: TGCAGTGCTAGTCTTTGGGCGGGAGACAATGAGCAGTTCTTC. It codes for CSASLWAGDNEQFF.

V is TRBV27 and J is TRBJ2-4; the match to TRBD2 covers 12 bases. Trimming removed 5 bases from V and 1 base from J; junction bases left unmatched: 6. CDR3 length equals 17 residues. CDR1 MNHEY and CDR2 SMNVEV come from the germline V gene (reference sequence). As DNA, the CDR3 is TGTGCCAGCAGTCCGGGACTAGCGGGTCGGGCCAAAAACATTCAGTACTTC. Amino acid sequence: CASSPGLAGRAKNIQYF.

CDR3 residues: CAISDPHRDRDSYNEQFF. The CDR3 DNA is TGTGCCATCAGTGACCCCCACCGGGACAGGGATTCCTACAATGAGCAGTTCTTC. The chain has TRBV10-3 and TRBJ2-1; TRBD1 aligns across 9 bases. V lost 3 bases and J lost 1; bases outside the gene matches: 10. The CDR3 sequence is 18 residues long. Per the germline V gene, CDR1 is ENHRY and CDR2 is SYGVKD.

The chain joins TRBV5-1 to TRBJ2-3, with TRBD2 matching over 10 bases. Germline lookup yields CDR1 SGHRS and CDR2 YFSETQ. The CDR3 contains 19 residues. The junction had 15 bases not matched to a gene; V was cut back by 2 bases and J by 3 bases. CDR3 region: CASSLVLAGVAWETDTQYF. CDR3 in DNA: TGCGCCAGCAGCTTAGTGCTAGCGGGAGTCGCGTGGGAGACAGATACGCAGTATTTT.

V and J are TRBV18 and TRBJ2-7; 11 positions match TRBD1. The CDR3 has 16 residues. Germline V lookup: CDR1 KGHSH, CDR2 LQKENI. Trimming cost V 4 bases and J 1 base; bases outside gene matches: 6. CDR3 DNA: TGTGCCAGCTCACGGGGGACAGGGGGTTTTTCCTACGAGCAGTACTTC. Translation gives CASSRGTGGFSYEQYF.

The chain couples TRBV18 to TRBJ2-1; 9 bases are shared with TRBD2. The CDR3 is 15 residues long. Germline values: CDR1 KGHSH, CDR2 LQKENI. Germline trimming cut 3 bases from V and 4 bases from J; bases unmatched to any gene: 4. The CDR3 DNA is TGTGCCAGCTCACCGGCGACTAGCGGTTACAATGAGCAGTTCTTC. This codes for CASSPATSGYNEQFF.

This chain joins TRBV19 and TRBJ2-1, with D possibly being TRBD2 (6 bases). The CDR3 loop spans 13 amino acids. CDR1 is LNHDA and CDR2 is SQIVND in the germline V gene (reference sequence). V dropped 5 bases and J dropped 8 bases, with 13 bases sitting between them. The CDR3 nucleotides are TGTGCCAGTAGTTGGAGGGCCGTTGATGAGCAGTTCTTC. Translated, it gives CASSWRAVDEQFF.